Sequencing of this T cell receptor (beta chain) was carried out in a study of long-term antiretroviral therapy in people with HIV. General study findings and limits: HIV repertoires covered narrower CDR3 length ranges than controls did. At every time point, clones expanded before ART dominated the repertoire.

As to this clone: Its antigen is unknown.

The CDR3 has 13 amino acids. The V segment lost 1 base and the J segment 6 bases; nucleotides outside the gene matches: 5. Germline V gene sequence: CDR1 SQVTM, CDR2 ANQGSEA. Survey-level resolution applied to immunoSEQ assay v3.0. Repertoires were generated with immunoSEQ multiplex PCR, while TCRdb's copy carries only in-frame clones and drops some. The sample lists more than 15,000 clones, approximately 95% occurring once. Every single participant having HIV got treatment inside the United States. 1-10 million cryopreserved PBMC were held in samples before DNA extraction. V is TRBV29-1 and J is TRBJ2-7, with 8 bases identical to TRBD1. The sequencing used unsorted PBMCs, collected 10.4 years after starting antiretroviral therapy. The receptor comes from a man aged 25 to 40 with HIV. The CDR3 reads CSVEGSQGGEQYF. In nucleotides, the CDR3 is TGCAGCGTTGAAGGATCACAGGGGGGCGAGCAGTACTTC.